Below, one T cell receptor beta chain is given with its context. The data were obtained in a study of blood T cell repertoires in COVID-19. The wider study: PBMCs, B-cell-depleted T cells, or T cells were the source of the cDNA or gDNA that made up the material.

The CDR3 length is 15 residues. CDR1 is MNHEY and CDR2 is SMNVEV in the germline V gene (reference sequence). V trimming: 5 bases; J trimming: 7 bases; junction bases outside the gene matches: 6. Assay: immunoSEQ multiplex PCR; the TCRdb copy retains only in-frame clones and omits some. The sample has under 75,000 clones, around 87% seen once. Sequencing was done on a sample of peripheral blood. V usage is TRBV27 and J usage is TRBJ2-2; 11 nucleotides match TRBD1. The source is a woman between 18 and 30 years old with acute or convalescent COVID-19. The CDR3 sequence: CASSAGQGVGGELFF. CDR3 sequence (DNA): TGTGCCAGCAGTGCGGGACAGGGGGTCGGCGGGGAGCTGTTTTTT.